This T cell receptor (beta chain) was captured by sequencing in a study of T cells after yellow fever vaccination. Trimming removed 6 bases from V and 4 bases from J; junction bases left unmatched: 13. There are 16 residues in the CDR3. This clonotype was observed many times. TCRdb re-called the 5' RACE reads with MiXCR, one entry per CDR3 protein. The data contain approximately 300,000 distinct CDR3 sequences, about 10% of them singletons. The receptor was isolated from a man aged 18 to 30 who received the YFV17D yellow fever vaccine. The chain carries TRBV12-3 or TRBV12-4 and TRBJ2-7; 9 nucleotides agree with TRBD2. The sample here was CD4+ T cells sorted from PBMCs, taken 45 days after the yellow fever booster vaccination. CDR3 amino acids: CASSHRSGTSSYEQYF. CDR3 DNA: TGTGCCAGCAGCCACAGATCCGGGACTAGCTCATACGAGCAGTACTTC.